What follows are 17 T cell receptor beta chains derived from one specimen sequenced in a study of blood T cell repertoires in COVID-19. Libraries were prepared by immunoSEQ multiplex PCR; TCRdb keeps only in-frame clonotypes and omits some of them. The sample shows about 350,000 clones, roughly nine tenths of them seen only once. The sample consisted of peripheral blood. The receptor set was obtained from a woman aged 55-69 years with COVID-19, enrolled during active disease.

This sequence joins TRBV5-1 and TRBJ1-2; tentatively, D is TRBD1 (6 bases). CDR1 SGHRS and CDR2 YFSETQ come from the germline V gene. Trimming stripped 4 bases from V and 3 bases from J, with 16 bases between. The CDR3 runs 15 residues. The CDR3 here is CASSITGSPYYGYTF. DNA of the CDR3: TGCGCCAGCAGCATTACAGGGTCTCCATACTATGGCTACACCTTC.

V and J are TRBV4-2 and TRBJ1-6; D is ambiguous. Germline loops: CDR1 LGHNA, CDR2 YNFKEQ. The CDR3 has 16 amino acids. Trimming removed 4 bases from V and 4 bases from J, with 14 bases in between. The CDR3 coding sequence is TGTGCCAGCAGCCCCGCGGATCATTTATATAATTCACCCCTCCACTTT. As protein: CASSPADHLYNSPLHF.

This clone appeared once. V is TRBV6-5 and J is TRBJ2-5; TRBD2 aligns across 8 bases. The CDR3 totals 16 residues. V shed 0 bases and J 5 bases; nucleotides not matched to a gene: 8. Germline loops: CDR1 MNHEY, CDR2 SVGAGI. The CDR3 reads CASSYSMAGGGETQYF. DNA of the CDR3: TGTGCCAGCAGTTACTCGATGGCGGGGGGCGGGGAGACCCAGTACTTC.

The J gene is TRBJ1-1, the V gene TRBV19; the D gene is possibly TRBD1 (5 bases). The germline gives CDR1 LNHDA, CDR2 SQIVND (reference sequence). Trimming took off 5 bases at V and 7 bases at J, with 20 bases between the two ends. This CDR3 has 15 residues. The DNA for the CDR3 is TGTGCCAGTAGTGCCCGAAACAGCGCTACAGGTGAAGCTTTCTTT. It specifies CASSARNSATGEAFF.

The gene calls are TRBV28 and TRBJ1-4; D is possibly TRBD1 (5 bases). Trimming took 5 bases from V and 8 from J, leaving 9 bases between them. The CDR3 loop spans 12 amino acids. CDR1 is MDHEN and CDR2 is SYDVKM in the germline V gene. CDR3 region: CASSAGPEKLFF. CDR3 coding DNA: TGTGCCAGCAGTGCGGGACCCGAAAAACTGTTTTTT.

The genes are TRBV28 and TRBJ1-4, with a tentative D call TRBD1 (5 bases). Germline V gene lookup returns CDR1 MDHEN and CDR2 SYDVKM. CDR3 size: 15 residues. V lost 5 bases and J lost 7, with 17 bases in between. In nucleotides, the CDR3 is TGTGCCAGCAGTGAAATCATACCGGGGGGTGAAAAACTGTTTTTT. Residues: CASSEIIPGGEKLFF.

The chain's CDR3 is CASSPAADRERKNTEAFF. DNA of the CDR3: TGTGCCAGCAGCCCCGCGGCGGACAGAGAAAGAAAGAACACTGAAGCTTTCTTT. The chain joins TRBV5-6 to TRBJ1-1, with D possibly TRBD1 on 6 matching bases. V lost 4 bases and J lost 1, with 23 bases in between. The CDR3 spans 18 residues. Germline V gene lookup returns CDR1 SGHDT and CDR2 YYEEEE.

The chain links TRBV5-1 to TRBJ2-1; 8 bases fit TRBD2. The CDR3 spans 14 residues. Germline V gene data show CDR1 as SGHRS and CDR2 as YFSETQ. V trimming: 0 bases; J trimming: 9 bases; junction bases outside the gene matches: 5. CDR3 coding DNA: TGCGCCAGCAGCTTGGTAGCGGGGACGGTTGAGCAGTTCTTC. This codes for CASSLVAGTVEQFF.

The rearrangement uses TRBV7-8 and TRBJ1-3; TRBD1 matches 7 bases. V shed 1 base, J shed 10 bases, and the junction held 7 bases outside the gene matches. The germline CDR1 and CDR2 sequences are SGHVS and FQNEAQ. This CDR3 spans 14 amino acids. This CDR3 is CASSLEGQRGTIYF. CDR3 bases: TGTGCCAGCAGCTTAGAGGGACAGAGAGGGACCATATATTTT.

The CDR3 is CASSRDNSPLHF. CDR3 DNA: TGTGCCAGCAGCAGAGATAATTCACCCCTCCACTTT. J is TRBJ1-6 and V is TRBV7-9, with unresolved D. Germline V lookup: CDR1 SEHNR, CDR2 FQNEAQ (reference sequence). With 5 bases removed from V and 5 bases from J, the gap between germline ends came to 4 bases. This CDR3 contains 12 residues.

J is TRBJ1-2 and V is TRBV29-1; possible D gene TRBD1, 6 bases. Germline values: CDR1 SQVTM, CDR2 ANQGSEA. This CDR3 is 11 amino acids long. Between the trimmed V and J ends, which lost 4 bases and 5 bases, there was a span of 8 bases. In DNA form, the CDR3 reads TGCAGCGTTGGGGGGCTTTATGGCTACACCTTC. Residues: CSVGGLYGYTF.

The J gene is TRBJ2-1, the V gene TRBV15, with TRBD2 as a possible D gene (5 bases). This CDR3 contains 14 residues. V gave up 9 bases and J gave up 1 base, with 13 bases separating them. Germline V gene data show CDR1 as LNHNV and CDR2 as YYDKDF (reference sequence). The CDR3 here is CATVRGRSYNEQFF. CDR3 coding DNA: TGTGCCACAGTCCGGGGTAGATCCTACAATGAGCAGTTCTTC.

In its sample, this clone was seen once. This sequence joins TRBV19 and TRBJ2-7; 9 nucleotides agree with TRBD1. Germline loops: CDR1 LNHDA, CDR2 SQIVND (reference sequence). The trim removed 6 bases at V and 5 bases at J, leaving 8 bases unmatched. This CDR3 is 14 amino acids long. CDR3 protein: CASRQQGARDEQYF. CDR3 bases: TGTGCCAGTAGACAACAGGGGGCGCGGGACGAGCAGTACTTC.

The V gene is TRBV6-1, the J gene TRBJ2-3; the match to TRBD2 covers 12 bases. The ends lost 4 bases at V and 5 bases at J; junction bases unmatched: 7. The CDR3 has 16 residues. CDR1 is MNHNS, CDR2 SASEGT, per germline. DNA for the CDR3: TGTGCCAGCAGTGTAATGCTAGCGGGGGGGAAAGATACGCAGTATTTT. Encoded protein: CASSVMLAGGKDTQYF.

The chain uses TRBV13 and TRBJ2-7; weak D call: TRBD1 (5 bases). Deletions cut 5 bases from V and 2 bases from J, with 13 bases between. The CDR3 is 14 amino acids. Looked up from germline, CDR1 is PRHDT and CDR2 is FYEKMQ (reference sequence). CDR3 in amino acids: CASSSEQGTYEQYF. DNA for the CDR3: TGTGCCAGCAGCAGCGAGCAGGGCACCTACGAGCAGTACTTC.

This CDR3 is CASRRQGFQETQYF. In DNA, the CDR3 is TGTGCCAGTAGGAGACAGGGGTTCCAAGAGACCCAGTACTTC. The rearrangement joins TRBV19 to TRBJ2-5, with TRBD1 identical over 8 bases. The V gene's germline CDR1 is LNHDA and CDR2 SQIVND (reference sequence). The length of the CDR3 is 14 residues. The J segment lost 1 base and the V segment lost 6 bases, leaving 4 bases of the junction unmatched.

The rearrangement uses TRBV6-5 and TRBJ1-4, with unresolved D. Germline lookup yields CDR1 MNHEY and CDR2 SVGAGI. Trimming pared 11 bases from V and 8 bases from J, leaving 18 bases between. This CDR3 has 13 amino acids. CDR3 sequence reads: CAAKGGESEKLFF. For the CDR3, the DNA is TGTGCCGCTAAAGGCGGGGAAAGCGAAAAACTGTTTTTT.